What follows is one T cell receptor (beta chain) and its context. The antigen is not known. Some clones are missing from TCRdb's copy, which holds only in-frame ones; the method was immunoSEQ multiplex PCR. The data contain around 190,000 clones, approximately 94% of them singletons. This specimen belongs to a study of T cell responses to AZD1222 COVID-19 vaccine. This CDR3 region has 15 residues. V was shortened by 1 base and J by 4 bases, with 10 bases between the two germline ends. Germline loops: CDR1 LGHNA, CDR2 YSLEER. Points from the study as a whole: A reported finding is that nearly half of spike-specific TCRs target unmutated variant regions. Clonal diversity was possibly underestimated; the donors were predominantly white British and more often female. Among vaccine-associated CD4 TCRs, coverage spanned spike, with dominance at 160-218 and 743-854. Baseline serostatus was positive in only a handful of AZD1222 recipients.

The sample was peripheral blood, taken 28 days after the second AZD1222 dose. This chain uses TRBV4-3 with TRBJ1-4; D perhaps matches TRBD1 (5 bases). The receptor was derived from an adult who received the AZD1222 COVID-19 vaccine. CDR3 coding DNA: TGCGCCAGCAGCCAAGGGGGGGGACTTAATGAAAAACTGTTTTTT. Translating it yields CASSQGGGLNEKLFF.